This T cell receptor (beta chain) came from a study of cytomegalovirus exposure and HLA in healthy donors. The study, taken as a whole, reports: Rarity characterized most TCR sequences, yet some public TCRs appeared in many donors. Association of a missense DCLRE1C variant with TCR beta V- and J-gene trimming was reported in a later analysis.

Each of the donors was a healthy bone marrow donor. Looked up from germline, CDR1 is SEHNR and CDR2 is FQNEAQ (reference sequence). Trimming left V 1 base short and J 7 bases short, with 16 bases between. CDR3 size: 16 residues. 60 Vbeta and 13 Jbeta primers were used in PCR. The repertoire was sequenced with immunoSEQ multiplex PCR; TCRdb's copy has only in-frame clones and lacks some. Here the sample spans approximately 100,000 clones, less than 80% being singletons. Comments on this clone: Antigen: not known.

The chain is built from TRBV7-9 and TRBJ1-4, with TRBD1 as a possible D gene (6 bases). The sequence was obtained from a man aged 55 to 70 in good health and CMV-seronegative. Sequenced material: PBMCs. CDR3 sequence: CASSLGRQARGEKLFF. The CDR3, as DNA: TGTGCCAGCAGCTTAGGACGACAGGCTAGGGGTGAAAAACTGTTTTTT.